A selection of T cell receptor beta chains follows, all from one sample in a study of cytomegalovirus exposure and HLA in healthy donors. The repertoire was sequenced with immunoSEQ multiplex PCR; TCRdb's copy has only in-frame clones and lacks some. The sample carries about 140,000 clones, about 80% recorded once. The sequenced material came from PBMCs. The source of these receptors is a male donor in good health and CMV-seronegative. The CDR3 runs from the conserved cysteine through the conserved F or W. The D gene is left open where the match is weak. For some rows the clone size is stated as once, few or many, or as a class when expanded; others skip it.

j_call,d_call,clone_size,v_call,cdr3_nt,cdr3_aa
TRBJ1-4,TRBD1,.,TRBV11-2,TGTGCCAGCAGCTTCTTGACAGGGGAGGACTTTCTGTTTTTT,CASSFLTGEDFLFF
TRBJ1-5,TRBD1,.,TRBV6-6,TGTGCCAGCAGTCGTGGGACAGAGTTGAGACAGCCCCAGCATTTT,CASSRGTELRQPQHF
TRBJ1-1,TRBD1,.,TRBV2,TGTGCCAGCAGTGCGGGACAGGGGAACACTGAAGCTTTCTTT,CASSAGQGNTEAFF
TRBJ2-7,.,.,TRBV28,TGTGCCAGCAGGGGACCAGGGGACTACGAGCAGTACTTC,CASRGPGDYEQYF
TRBJ1-1,TRBD1,.,TRBV7-9,TGTGCCAGCAGCCAGGACAGGGCCTACCTGACCGCTTTCTTT,CASSQDRAYLTAFF
TRBJ2-7,.,once,TRBV18,TGTGCCAGCTCACCCCAGGGTAACTACGAGCAGTACTTC,CASSPQGNYEQYF
TRBJ1-4,TRBD1,.,TRBV14,TGTGCCAGCAGCAAGGGACTCCTTATCGGGACAGGGGAAAAACTGTTTTTT,CASSKGLLIGTGEKLFF
TRBJ1-2,.,.,TRBV6-5,TGTGCCAGCACACTACGCGGACAGAGCGGCTACACCTTC,CASTLRGQSGYTF
TRBJ2-7,TRBD1,few,TRBV27,TGTGCCAGCAGCGTCGGGACAGCGGTCACCTACGAGCAGTACTTC,CASSVGTAVTYEQYF
TRBJ1-1,.,once,TRBV19,TGTGCCAGTAGCCTAATCACAGGGCTCACTGAAGCTTTCTTT,CASSLITGLTEAFF
TRBJ1-1,.,.,TRBV19,TGTGCCAGTAGTTTGACAGTCATGAACACTGAAGCTTTCTTT,CASSLTVMNTEAFF
TRBJ1-1,TRBD1,.,TRBV6-5,TGTGCCAGCAGGGGGGGGACAGGGGATTTCTCTGAAGCTTTCTTT,CASRGGTGDFSEAFF
TRBJ1-1,.,.,TRBV11-2,TGTGCCAGCAGCTTAGATTCTAGTCCCACTGAAGCTTTCTTT,CASSLDSSPTEAFF
TRBJ1-6,TRBD1,.,TRBV6-5,TGTGCCAGCAGTCCGGACAGGGGGTACAATTCACCCCTCCACTTT,CASSPDRGYNSPLHF
TRBJ2-3,.,.,TRBV29-1,TGCAGCGTGCAGGGTGTTTTGAACTACTCACCTAGCACAGATACGCAGTATTTT,CSVQGVLNYSPSTDTQYF
TRBJ2-7,TRBD1,.,TRBV10-3,TGTGCCATCAGTCAAGGGGGGACAGGGGGCTACGAGCAGTACTTC,CAISQGGTGGYEQYF
TRBJ1-5,.,.,TRBV18,TGTGCCAGCTCACGGGGAGACGATCAGCCCCAGCATTTT,CASSRGDDQPQHF
TRBJ1-5,.,.,TRBV28,TGTGCCAGCAGTTTTAGGCAGGGAGGTCATCAGCCCCAGCATTTT,CASSFRQGGHQPQHF
TRBJ1-2,TRBD1,.,TRBV28,TGTGCCAGCAGTGCGGACAGGGGAGTTTATGGCTACACCTTC,CASSADRGVYGYTF
TRBJ2-7,.,.,TRBV14,TGTGCCAGCAGCCAGGACAGATACGAGCAGTACTTC,CASSQDRYEQYF
TRBJ2-7,.,.,TRBV5-1,TGCGCCAGCAGCTTACAGGGGGGGGGAGGTGAGCAGTACTTC,CASSLQGGGGEQYF
TRBJ1-5,.,.,TRBV2,TGTGCCAGCAGTGAGACGGGGAAACAGCCCCAGCATTTT,CASSETGKQPQHF
TRBJ1-4,.,.,TRBV2,TGTGCCAGCCTGAGCACAGGGTATGTTGAAAAACTGTTTTTT,CASLSTGYVEKLFF
TRBJ2-2,TRBD2,.,TRBV27,TGTGCCAGCAGGGCCCGGGATAGCGGGGGACTAGCGACGTTCGGGGAGCTGTTTTTT,CASRARDSGGLATFGELFF
TRBJ2-7,TRBD1,.,TRBV7-2,TGTGCCAGCAGCCCGGACAGGGACCTGGAGCAGTACTTC,CASSPDRDLEQYF
TRBJ2-7,.,.,TRBV2,TGTGCCAGCAGTGAGAGTCGGAACTACTACGAGCAGTACTTC,CASSESRNYYEQYF
TRBJ2-7,TRBD2,.,TRBV6-5,TGTGCCAGTCACCCGGGACTAGATGCCTACGAGCAGTACTTC,CASHPGLDAYEQYF
TRBJ1-1,TRBD1,.,TRBV30,TGTGCCGGGACAGGGGTTGGCACAGCTTTCTTT,CAGTGVGTAFF
TRBJ2-3,TRBD2,.,TRBV4-2,TGTGCCAGCGGGAAATCGGGTAGCGGGGGGACAAGCACAGATACGCAGTATTTT,CASGKSGSGGTSTDTQYF
TRBJ1-5,.,.,TRBV27,TGTGCCAGCACCCTCCTTCAGCCCCAGCATTTT,CASTLLQPQHF
TRBJ1-6,.,.,TRBV4-2,TGTGCCAGCAGCCAAGACAGGGGTATCCTTTCACCCCTCCACTTT,CASSQDRGILSPLHF
TRBJ1-2,.,.,TRBV5-6,TGTGCCAGCAGCTTGGGGCGGCAGGGTAGGAACTATGGCTACACCTTC,CASSLGRQGRNYGYTF
TRBJ1-1,.,.,TRBV5-1,TGCGCCAGCAGCTTGCAAAACCCCGGGGTCGGGAACACTGAAGCTTTCTTT,CASSLQNPGVGNTEAFF
TRBJ2-4,.,few,TRBV13,TGTGCCAGCAGCTTAGGAGGTCTAGTCCCCAAAAACATTCAGTACTTC,CASSLGGLVPKNIQYF
TRBJ2-3,TRBD2,.,TRBV30,TGTGCCTGGAGTGTATCAGCGGGGGTAGATACGCAGTATTTT,CAWSVSAGVDTQYF
TRBJ1-1,TRBD1,.,TRBV7-2,TGTGCCAGCAGCGTCACAGGGGGTTTAGCTGAAGCTTTCTTT,CASSVTGGLAEAFF
TRBJ2-1,TRBD2,.,TRBV30,TGTGCCTGGAAAAGTTGGAGAGCGGGGGGGAACAATGAGCAGTTCTTC,CAWKSWRAGGNNEQFF
TRBJ2-5,TRBD2,few,TRBV19,TGTGCCAGTAGCACGGCAACTGGGCTAGCGGAACAAGAGACCCAGTACTTC,CASSTATGLAEQETQYF
TRBJ2-7,.,.,TRBV6-1,TGTGCCAGCAGACTAACCACCGTCGGACAGACGAGGGAGTACTTC,CASRLTTVGQTREYF
TRBJ2-3,TRBD1,few,TRBV11-2,TGTGCCAGCAGCTTAAGACCGGGACAGGGAACAGGGACGCAGTATTTT,CASSLRPGQGTGTQYF
TRBJ1-1,TRBD1,few,TRBV28,TGTGCCAGCAGTCAACAGGGGGCCGCTGAAGCTTTCTTT,CASSQQGAAEAFF
TRBJ2-5,.,.,TRBV7-2,TGTGCCAGCAGTTCAGTATGGGAGACCCAGTACTTC,CASSSVWETQYF
TRBJ1-4,.,.,TRBV11-2,TGTGCCAGCAGCTTAAGGGGTAGTAATGAAAAACTGTTTTTT,CASSLRGSNEKLFF
TRBJ1-2,.,.,TRBV30,TGTGCCTACCCGGGGGGGAAACAAGGAAACTATGGCTACACCTTC,CAYPGGKQGNYGYTF
TRBJ2-3,TRBD1,.,TRBV4-2,TGTGCCAGCAGCCCCGAGGACAGGGCTCGCACAGATACGCAGTATTTT,CASSPEDRARTDTQYF
TRBJ1-3,.,.,TRBV2,TGTGCCAGCAGGGATCCATTTATTCGACACGGAAACACCATATATTTT,CASRDPFIRHGNTIYF
TRBJ2-6,.,.,TRBV28,TGTGCCAGCAGTTCCTCCTTAAGAGGCTCTGGGGCCAACGTCCTGACTTTC,CASSSSLRGSGANVLTF
TRBJ2-7,.,.,TRBV4-1,TGCGCCAGCAGCCAAGATCGACGGGGTGGGGAGCAGTACTTC,CASSQDRRGGEQYF
TRBJ1-2,TRBD1,.,TRBV5-5,TGTGCCAGCAGCGCGTTACAGGGGGTTCCTATGGGCTACACCTTC,CASSALQGVPMGYTF
TRBJ2-2,.,.,TRBV7-9,TGTGCCAGCAGCGGACAGCCGGGGGGTGACACCGGGGAGCTGTTTTTT,CASSGQPGGDTGELFF
TRBJ2-1,TRBD2,.,TRBV30,TGTGCCTGGAGTGTACTAGCGGGGCGCTACAATGAGCAGTTCTTC,CAWSVLAGRYNEQFF
TRBJ2-1,TRBD2,.,TRBV6-5,TGTGCCAGCAAACCACCGGGACTAGCGAACAATGAGCAGTTCTTC,CASKPPGLANNEQFF
TRBJ1-4,TRBD1,few,TRBV20-1,TGCAGCCCAGACAGGGTCGGCGGACTGTTTTTT,CSPDRVGGLFF
TRBJ2-1,TRBD2,.,TRBV29-1,TGCAGCGTTGAGACAGCGGGGGGGCCGTACAATGAGCAGTTCTTC,CSVETAGGPYNEQFF
TRBJ2-6,.,once,TRBV5-1,TGCGCCAGCAGCTTGGGGAGGACGTCTGGGGCCAACGTCCTGACTTTC,CASSLGRTSGANVLTF